The rows below give T cell receptor beta chains drawn from one sample of a study of T cell responses to AZD1222 COVID-19 vaccine. TCRdb keeps only in-frame clones here, not all; method: immunoSEQ multiplex PCR. The table records about 160,000 clones, 90% to 95% of them present only once. This specimen was peripheral blood, taken on day 0 of MenACWY control vaccination. These receptors were collected from an adult in good health. Each CDR3 is given with its conserved first and last residue. The order of the fields is D gene, J gene, V gene, clone size, CDR3 DNA, CDR3 protein. The D gene is left open where the match is weak. For some rows the clone size is stated as once, few or many, or as a class when expanded; others skip it.

d_call: TRBD2; j_call: TRBJ2-7; v_call: TRBV5-1; clone_size: .; cdr3_nt: TGCGCCAGCAAGAAGCGGGAGGACCTCTACTACGAGCAGTACTTC; cdr3_aa: CASKKREDLYYEQYF
d_call: .; j_call: TRBJ1-1; v_call: TRBV29-1; clone_size: .; cdr3_nt: TGCAGCGTTTCCAACGGAGACACTGAAGCTTTCTTT; cdr3_aa: CSVSNGDTEAFF
d_call: TRBD2; j_call: TRBJ2-1; v_call: TRBV7-3; clone_size: .; cdr3_nt: TGTGCCAGCAGCCCCACCGTCTCTAGCGGATTACCGAATGAGCAGTTCTTC; cdr3_aa: CASSPTVSSGLPNEQFF
d_call: .; j_call: TRBJ2-5; v_call: TRBV7-9; clone_size: .; cdr3_nt: TGTGCCAGCAGCTTAGTCAGTAGGCCCAGCCAAGAGACCCAGTACTTC; cdr3_aa: CASSLVSRPSQETQYF
d_call: TRBD2; j_call: TRBJ2-3; v_call: TRBV11-3; clone_size: .; cdr3_nt: TGTGCCAGCAGCCCGGGACTAGCGGGAGAGGTATCTAGCACAGATACGCAGTATTTT; cdr3_aa: CASSPGLAGEVSSTDTQYF
d_call: .; j_call: TRBJ1-6; v_call: TRBV28; clone_size: .; cdr3_nt: TGTGCCAGCAGTTTCTCTACAAACTCCCTCCACTTT; cdr3_aa: CASSFSTNSLHF
d_call: .; j_call: TRBJ2-5; v_call: TRBV5-1; clone_size: .; cdr3_nt: TGCGCCAGCGGCTCCCCCGGTAGGCAAGAGACCCAGTACTTC; cdr3_aa: CASGSPGRQETQYF
d_call: .; j_call: TRBJ1-5; v_call: TRBV6-2/TRBV6-3; clone_size: .; cdr3_nt: TGTGCCAGCAGCGGACAGACCCTTTCATATAGCAATCAGCCCCAGCATTTT; cdr3_aa: CASSGQTLSYSNQPQHF
d_call: .; j_call: TRBJ1-2; v_call: TRBV6-5; clone_size: .; cdr3_nt: TGTGCCAGCAGTTCGACAGATAACTATGGCTACACCTTC; cdr3_aa: CASSSTDNYGYTF
d_call: .; j_call: TRBJ2-1; v_call: TRBV19; clone_size: .; cdr3_nt: TGTGCCAGTAAGTTGGGACGGAACTACAATGAGCAGTTCTTC; cdr3_aa: CASKLGRNYNEQFF
d_call: .; j_call: TRBJ1-2; v_call: TRBV19; clone_size: .; cdr3_nt: TGTGCCAGTAGAGAGGAGAACTATGGCTACACCTTC; cdr3_aa: CASREENYGYTF
d_call: TRBD1; j_call: TRBJ2-7; v_call: TRBV19; clone_size: .; cdr3_nt: TGTGCCAGTAGTACCGGCCCTGGACAGGGGTTTGGTGAGCAGTACTTC; cdr3_aa: CASSTGPGQGFGEQYF
d_call: .; j_call: TRBJ1-2; v_call: TRBV6-1; clone_size: .; cdr3_nt: TGTGCCAGCAGTGAAGGCTACAGTAACTATGGCTACACCTTC; cdr3_aa: CASSEGYSNYGYTF
d_call: .; j_call: TRBJ1-2; v_call: TRBV27; clone_size: .; cdr3_nt: TGTGCCAGCAGTCCGGACAGCTATGGCTACACCTTC; cdr3_aa: CASSPDSYGYTF
d_call: .; j_call: TRBJ2-1; v_call: TRBV19; clone_size: few; cdr3_nt: TGTGCCAGTAGTATGAGGGAGGCGACCTACAATGAGCAGTTCTTC; cdr3_aa: CASSMREATYNEQFF
d_call: TRBD2; j_call: TRBJ2-3; v_call: TRBV15; clone_size: .; cdr3_nt: TGTGCCACCAGCAGAGAGGGAGGGACGCAGTATTTT; cdr3_aa: CATSREGGTQYF
d_call: .; j_call: TRBJ1-1; v_call: TRBV19; clone_size: .; cdr3_nt: TGTGCCAGTAGGACGGCAGCCAACACTGAAGCTTTCTTT; cdr3_aa: CASRTAANTEAFF
d_call: TRBD2; j_call: TRBJ2-1; v_call: TRBV10-3; clone_size: .; cdr3_nt: TGTGCCATCAGTGGACTAGCGGGAGGCGAATTCTCCTACAATGAGCAGTTCTTC; cdr3_aa: CAISGLAGGEFSYNEQFF
d_call: TRBD1; j_call: TRBJ1-2; v_call: TRBV19; clone_size: once; cdr3_nt: TGTGCCAGTACCGTGGGGACAGGGCCACTCTATGGCTACACCTTC; cdr3_aa: CASTVGTGPLYGYTF
d_call: .; j_call: TRBJ1-6; v_call: TRBV7-8; clone_size: .; cdr3_nt: TGTGCCAGCAGCTTACAGAGAATTAATTCACCCCTCCACTTT; cdr3_aa: CASSLQRINSPLHF
d_call: .; j_call: TRBJ1-3; v_call: TRBV28; clone_size: .; cdr3_nt: TGTGCCAGCAGTCCGGGGGCTTCGAGGTTAGATCGCTCTGGAAACACCATATATTTT; cdr3_aa: CASSPGASRLDRSGNTIYF
d_call: .; j_call: TRBJ1-1; v_call: TRBV24-1; clone_size: .; cdr3_nt: TGTGCCACCAGTGATAGTACAGATAACACTGAAGCTTTCTTT; cdr3_aa: CATSDSTDNTEAFF
d_call: .; j_call: TRBJ1-2; v_call: TRBV3-1/TRBV3-2; clone_size: .; cdr3_nt: TGTGCCAGCAGCCAGATCCGGGGAGGTTCTTTAGGTGGCTACACCTTC; cdr3_aa: CASSQIRGGSLGGYTF
d_call: .; j_call: TRBJ1-3; v_call: TRBV11-2; clone_size: .; cdr3_nt: TGTGCCAGCAGCTTACAGACGATACAGGGTCTGGGAAACACCATATATTTT; cdr3_aa: CASSLQTIQGLGNTIYF
d_call: TRBD2; j_call: TRBJ2-1; v_call: TRBV7-8; clone_size: .; cdr3_nt: TGTGCCAGCAGCCCCCTACGCGGGAGCTCCTACAATGAGCAGTTCTTC; cdr3_aa: CASSPLRGSSYNEQFF
d_call: TRBD1; j_call: TRBJ1-4; v_call: TRBV11-3; clone_size: few; cdr3_nt: TGTGCCAGCAGCTTAGCCCGCCGACAGGGGACTAATGAAAAACTGTTTTTT; cdr3_aa: CASSLARRQGTNEKLFF
d_call: .; j_call: TRBJ2-3; v_call: TRBV5-4; clone_size: .; cdr3_nt: TGTGCCAGCAGATTCGGGACCTACACAGATACGCAGTATTTT; cdr3_aa: CASRFGTYTDTQYF
d_call: .; j_call: TRBJ1-1; v_call: TRBV6-2/TRBV6-3; clone_size: .; cdr3_nt: TGTGCCAGCAGTTACTCGAATGTGGGAGCTTTCTTT; cdr3_aa: CASSYSNVGAFF
d_call: TRBD2; j_call: TRBJ2-5; v_call: TRBV5-6; clone_size: .; cdr3_nt: TGTGCCAGCAGCCTGCTTCTAGCGGGAGGGGAGACCCAGTACTTC; cdr3_aa: CASSLLLAGGETQYF
d_call: .; j_call: TRBJ2-5; v_call: TRBV11-3; clone_size: once; cdr3_nt: TGTGCCAGCAGCCTCCGGGACGGCCAAGAGACCCAGTACTTC; cdr3_aa: CASSLRDGQETQYF
d_call: TRBD1; j_call: TRBJ1-2; v_call: TRBV4-1; clone_size: few; cdr3_nt: TGCGCCAGCAGCCAGACAGGGGGCGCGACGGAAGGCTACACCTTC; cdr3_aa: CASSQTGGATEGYTF
d_call: .; j_call: TRBJ1-1; v_call: TRBV7-6; clone_size: .; cdr3_nt: TGTGCCAGCAGCTTAGGTCTCCCAAGGTCCATGAACACTGAAGCTTTCTTT; cdr3_aa: CASSLGLPRSMNTEAFF
d_call: .; j_call: TRBJ2-5; v_call: TRBV10-3; clone_size: .; cdr3_nt: TGTGCCATCAGTGCGGGGGCCCAAGAGACCCAGTACTTC; cdr3_aa: CAISAGAQETQYF
d_call: .; j_call: TRBJ2-7; v_call: TRBV6-2/TRBV6-3; clone_size: .; cdr3_nt: TGTGCCAGCAGTTACTCGGGGGGAATCTACGAGCAGTACTTC; cdr3_aa: CASSYSGGIYEQYF
d_call: .; j_call: TRBJ2-7; v_call: TRBV20-1; clone_size: .; cdr3_nt: TGCAGTGCTAGTTCCACTCAGGGACACGAGCAGTACTTC; cdr3_aa: CSASSTQGHEQYF
d_call: .; j_call: TRBJ1-6; v_call: TRBV4-1; clone_size: .; cdr3_nt: TGCGCCAGCCGGACGATAAATAATTCACCCCTCCACTTT; cdr3_aa: CASRTINNSPLHF
d_call: .; j_call: TRBJ1-1; v_call: TRBV7-3; clone_size: .; cdr3_nt: TGTGCCAGCAGTCTAGGGAGAGGACCACCTCTGGGGACTGAAGCTTTCTTT; cdr3_aa: CASSLGRGPPLGTEAFF
d_call: .; j_call: TRBJ2-5; v_call: TRBV5-4; clone_size: once; cdr3_nt: TGTGCCAGCAGCTTCGAAGGGGGTCGGGAGACCCAGTACTTC; cdr3_aa: CASSFEGGRETQYF
d_call: .; j_call: TRBJ1-1; v_call: TRBV19; clone_size: .; cdr3_nt: TGTGCCAGTACCCAGTTAAAAATGAACACTGAAGCTTTCTTT; cdr3_aa: CASTQLKMNTEAFF
d_call: .; j_call: TRBJ1-1; v_call: TRBV14; clone_size: .; cdr3_nt: TGTGCCAGCAGCCCCACACGGGGGCGGGACACTGAAGCTTTCTTT; cdr3_aa: CASSPTRGRDTEAFF
d_call: TRBD2; j_call: TRBJ2-3; v_call: TRBV5-4; clone_size: .; cdr3_nt: TGTGCCAGCAGCTTGGGTCTAGCGGGAGTTGGGGATACGCAGTATTTT; cdr3_aa: CASSLGLAGVGDTQYF
d_call: TRBD1; j_call: TRBJ2-1; v_call: TRBV10-1; clone_size: .; cdr3_nt: TGCGCCATCCGCAACCGGGACAGGGGTACCTACAATGAGCAGTTCTTC; cdr3_aa: CAIRNRDRGTYNEQFF
d_call: .; j_call: TRBJ1-1; v_call: TRBV20-1; clone_size: .; cdr3_nt: TGCAGTGCTAAGTCGAACACTGAAGCTTTCTTT; cdr3_aa: CSAKSNTEAFF
d_call: .; j_call: TRBJ2-1; v_call: TRBV7-5; clone_size: .; cdr3_nt: TGTGCCAGAAGCTTAGTTGGTAGCGGGGTCCATGAGCAGTTCTTC; cdr3_aa: CARSLVGSGVHEQFF
d_call: TRBD1; j_call: TRBJ2-2; v_call: TRBV18; clone_size: .; cdr3_nt: TGTGCCAGCTCTCACAGGGGGCCTGGCGGGGAGCTGTTTTTT; cdr3_aa: CASSHRGPGGELFF